One and the same sample provided the 11 T cell receptor beta chains below, sequenced in a study of cytomegalovirus exposure and HLA in healthy donors. Primers included in the PCR were 60 Vbeta and 13 Jbeta primers. Assay: immunoSEQ multiplex PCR; the TCRdb copy retains only in-frame clones and omits some. The sample carries over 150,000 clones, about 81% recorded once. Source material: PBMCs. The source of these receptors is a girl aged 10 to 17 in good health and CMV-seropositive.

This chain links TRBV10-2 with TRBJ2-7; possible D gene TRBD1, 6 bases. Germline V gene sequence: CDR1 WSHSY, CDR2 SAAADI. V was cut by 4 bases and J by 10 bases, with 14 bases left in between. The CDR3 extends over 12 amino acids. Here the CDR3 DNA reads TGCGCCAGCAGTGTGGGGGCCCGTGGTCAGTACTTC. Its protein is CASSVGARGQYF.

The chain recombines TRBV2 with TRBJ2-2; tentative D call: TRBD1 (5 bases). Trimming shortened V by 0 bases and J by 1 base, and 6 bases separated the two germline ends. The length of the CDR3 is 15 residues. Germline CDR1 SNHLY, CDR2 FYNNEI. CDR3 residues: CASSEAGRNTGELFF. The CDR3 nucleotides read TGTGCCAGCAGTGAAGCGGGGCGGAACACCGGGGAGCTGTTTTTT. The full variable domain, rest sourced from reference TRBV2 and TRBJ2-2, is EPEVTQTPSHQVTQMGQEVILRCVPISNHLYFYWYRQILGQKVEFLVSFYNNEISEKSEIFDDQFSVERPDGSNFTLKIRSTKLEDSAMYFCASSEAGRNTGELFFGEGSRLTVL.

V usage is TRBV4-3 and J usage is TRBJ1-1, with 7 nucleotides matching TRBD1. This CDR3 has 17 amino acids. Germline lookup yields CDR1 LGHNA and CDR2 YSLEER. The junction had 17 bases not matched to a gene; V was cut back by 0 bases and J by 10 bases. This CDR3 is CASSQEPSPRGNEVAFF. The DNA for the CDR3 is TGCGCCAGCAGCCAAGAACCAAGTCCCAGGGGGAACGAAGTAGCTTTCTTT.

As to this clone: Distinct nucleotide sequences in the sample also encode this CDR3. The gene calls are TRBV28 and TRBJ1-1; 8 positions match TRBD1. Per the germline V gene, CDR1 is MDHEN and CDR2 is SYDVKM. This CDR3 contains 15 residues. The V gene end was trimmed by 5 bases and the J gene end by 0 bases; junction bases not matched to a gene: 5. The CDR3 here is CASSLRDRMNTEAFF. The CDR3 bases are TGTGCCAGCAGTCTAAGGGACAGGATGAACACTGAAGCTTTCTTT.

The CDR3 region has the DNA TGTGCCAGCACGTCCAGGGGTTCTGGAAACACCATATATTTT. Translated, it gives CASTSRGSGNTIYF. The chain couples TRBV28 to TRBJ1-3; D perhaps matches TRBD1 (6 bases). The CDR3 is made up of 14 amino acids. From germline, CDR1 is MDHEN and CDR2 SYDVKM. V was clipped by 7 bases and J by 1 base, with 11 bases between them.

The CDR3 sequence: CASSLAGHSNQPQHF. CDR3 in DNA: TGTGCCAGCAGCTTAGCGGGACACTCGAATCAGCCCCAGCATTTT. This chain uses TRBV7-8 with TRBJ1-5, with D possibly being TRBD1 (6 bases). V was shortened by 0 bases and J by 4 bases, with 10 bases between the two germline ends. CDR3 length: 15 amino acids. Germline lookup yields CDR1 SGHVS and CDR2 FQNEAQ.

The chain carries TRBV28 and TRBJ1-2, with a weak D call TRBD1 (6 bases). Trimming removed 3 bases at V and 4 bases at J, with 18 bases between. This CDR3 comprises 16 residues. Germline CDR1 and CDR2: MDHEN and SYDVKM. This chain's CDR3 is CASSLGVGQGIYGYTF. The CDR3 DNA is TGTGCCAGCAGTTTGGGTGTGGGGCAGGGGATCTATGGCTACACCTTC.

V is TRBV6-1 and J is TRBJ1-2; no reliable D call. Per germline, CDR1 MNHNS and CDR2 SASEGT. V was trimmed by 7 bases and J by 6 bases, leaving 9 bases between them. The CDR3 sequence is 11 residues long. The CDR3, as DNA: TGTGCCAGCACTGGGGAGGATGGCTACACCTTC. It yields the protein CASTGEDGYTF.

CDR3 sequence (DNA): TGTGCCAGCAGCTTGGCCTCCGGGACTATGTTAGAGACCCAGTACTTC. Translating it yields CASSLASGTMLETQYF. The chain combines TRBV5-6 with TRBJ2-5; 7 bases map to TRBD2. Germline lookup yields CDR1 SGHDT and CDR2 YYEEEE. Losses at the gene ends were 0 bases for V and 4 bases for J; bases not matched to a gene: 9. The CDR3 is made up of 16 amino acids.

The sample holds one count of this clone. V and J are TRBV28 and TRBJ2-2; TRBD1 matches 9 bases. The CDR3 extends over 16 amino acids. V lost 3 bases, J lost 1 base, and 3 bases stayed unmatched. Looked up from germline, CDR1 is MDHEN and CDR2 is SYDVKM. CDR3 residues: CASSFSGQGNTGELFF. CDR3 nucleotide sequence: TGTGCCAGCAGTTTCTCGGGACAGGGGAACACCGGGGAGCTGTTTTTT.

The chain has TRBV7-2 and TRBJ2-3, with a tentative D call TRBD2 (7 bases). This CDR3 is 15 amino acids long. V lost 1 base and J lost 6, with 14 bases in between. The V gene's germline CDR1 is SGHTA and CDR2 FQGNSA. In nucleotides, the CDR3 is TGTGCCAGCAGCTTAGGTTTGGGGGGGCGGGATACGCAGTATTTT. The encoded protein is CASSLGLGGRDTQYF. Full variable domain (remainder filled in from reference TRBV7-2 and TRBJ2-3): GAGVSQSPSNKVTEKGKDVELRCDPISGHTALYWYRQSLGQGLEFLIYFQGNSAPDKSGLPSDRFSAERTGGSVSTLTIQRTQQEDSAVYLCASSLGLGGRDTQYFGPGTRLTVL.